The 9 T cell receptor beta chains in this list originate from one sample, sequenced in a study of blood T cell repertoires in COVID-19. The table came from immunoSEQ multiplex PCR; TCRdb's copy has only in-frame clones and leaves some out. The sample shows about 480,000 clones, roughly 90% of them seen only once. Sequencing was performed on PBMCs or T cells enriched from blood (not recorded which). The receptors here all came from a woman aged 40 to 49 who had recovered from COVID-19.

The CDR3 reads CASSQGFGQGAGNTIYF. The CDR3 nucleotides are TGTGCCAGCAGCCAAGGGTTTGGACAGGGAGCCGGAAACACCATATATTTT. The V and J genes are TRBV14 and TRBJ1-3, with 8 bases matching TRBD1. The trim removed 1 base at V and 4 bases at J, leaving 9 bases unmatched. The CDR3 has 17 amino acids. Germline values: CDR1 SGHDN, CDR2 FVKESK.

The rearrangement joins TRBV11-3 to TRBJ2-1; D not certain. CDR3 length: 14 residues. The germline V gene has CDR1 SGHNT and CDR2 YENEEA. The germline V and J ends were trimmed by 3 bases and 0 bases, with 6 bases remaining between them. As DNA, the CDR3 is TGTGCCAGCAGCTTTCGCGACTCCTACAATGAGCAGTTCTTC. Protein product: CASSFRDSYNEQFF. Variable domain in full (rest from reference TRBV11-3 and TRBJ2-1): EAGVVQSPRYKIIEKKQPVAFWCNPISGHNTLYWYLQNLGQGPELLIRYENEEAVDDSQLPKDRFSAERLKGVDSTLKIQPAELGDSAVYLCASSFRDSYNEQFFGPGTRLTVL.

The genes are TRBV7-9 and TRBJ1-2; no definite D call. V gave up 3 bases and J gave up 4 bases, with 15 bases separating them. There are 15 residues in the CDR3. Germline CDR1 is SEHNR and CDR2 is FQNEAQ (reference sequence). CDR3 residues: CASSFFVPGIYGYTF. The CDR3 DNA follows: TGTGCCAGCAGCTTTTTCGTCCCGGGAATCTATGGCTACACCTTC.

This chain joins TRBV27 and TRBJ2-1; tentatively, D is TRBD2 (6 bases). This CDR3 comprises 17 residues. Looked up from germline, CDR1 is MNHEY and CDR2 is SMNVEV (reference sequence). With 2 bases removed from V and 0 bases from J, the gap between germline ends came to 14 bases. The CDR3 nucleotides read TGTGCCAGCAGTTTAGGAGGGTGGGAGAGCTCCTACAATGAGCAGTTCTTC. This codes for CASSLGGWESSYNEQFF.

DNA of the CDR3: TGTGCCAGCAGCGTAGTGTCTAGCGGGAACACCGGGGAGCTGTTTTTT. As protein: CASSVVSSGNTGELFF. This chain joins TRBV9 and TRBJ2-2, with 7 bases aligning to TRBD2. J gave up 1 base and V 0 bases, and 3 bases lay outside the gene matches. Per the germline V gene, CDR1 is SGDLS and CDR2 is YYNGEE. The CDR3 runs to 16 residues.

The chain uses TRBV5-5 and TRBJ2-3; no clear D gene. CDR3 length: 14 amino acids. Trimming removed 2 bases from V and 1 base from J, with 8 bases in between. Per germline, CDR1 SGHKS and CDR2 YYEKEE (reference sequence). The CDR3, as DNA: TGTGCCAGCAGCTTAGCCCGCGGCACAGATACGCAGTATTTT. Encoded protein: CASSLARGTDTQYF.

The chain recombines TRBV7-8 with TRBJ2-1, with D uncertain. The CDR3 covers 18 residues. Per germline, CDR1 SGHVS and CDR2 FQNEAQ. V lost 0 bases, J lost 2 bases, and 17 bases lay in between. Here the CDR3 reads CASSLAIGLATTYNEQFF. DNA for the CDR3: TGTGCCAGCAGCTTAGCTATCGGATTAGCAACTACCTACAATGAGCAGTTCTTC.

The V call is TRBV5-4, the J call TRBJ1-3, with D unresolved. This CDR3 has 15 amino acids. Trimming removed 2 bases at V and 0 bases at J, with 9 bases between. The germline V gene has CDR1 SGHNT and CDR2 YYREEE (reference sequence). DNA of the CDR3: TGTGCCAGCAGCTTAACGGGGAGCTCTGGAAACACCATATATTTT. This encodes CASSLTGSSGNTIYF.

The chain joins TRBV27 to TRBJ2-7; D remains unclear. Deletions cut 0 bases from V and 3 bases from J, with 12 bases between. The CDR3 is 15 amino acids. In germline, CDR1 is MNHEY, CDR2 SMNVEV (reference sequence). This CDR3 reads CASSLSGFSDYEQYF. The CDR3 DNA follows: TGTGCCAGCAGTTTATCGGGTTTCAGCGACTACGAGCAGTACTTC.